The 14 T cell receptor beta chains below come from one sample, sequenced in a study of Ad26.COV2.S vaccination and SARS-CoV-2 variants. This table comes from immunoSEQ multiplex PCR, and its TCRdb copy is limited to in-frame clones, with some not included. The sample includes around 380,000 clones, around nine tenths of them seen just once. Treatment reported: roughly 19 received Ad26.COV2.S at low or high dose, single or two shots; roughly five received placebo; per-sample allocation not given. Collection of the samples took place on day 63 after the first injection of vaccine or placebo. The specimen comprised peripheral blood, sampled in a trial of Ad26.COV2.S vaccine versus placebo. The receptors were sampled from a person aged 18-65 years who received the Ad26.COV2.S COVID-19 vaccine or a placebo.

This chain uses TRBV18 with TRBJ2-7, with 8 bases identical to TRBD1. The CDR3 has 14 residues. Germline values: CDR1 KGHSH, CDR2 LQKENI. V lost 6 bases to trimming and J lost 0 bases; unmatched junction nucleotides: 4. For the CDR3, the DNA is TGTGCCAGCTCGCCGGACAGGGTCTCCTACGAGCAGTACTTC. It specifies CASSPDRVSYEQYF.

The V and J genes are TRBV27 and TRBJ2-7, with 10 bases that match TRBD1. Germline assignment: CDR1 MNHEY and CDR2 SMNVEV (reference sequence). Germline trimming cut 5 bases from V and 2 bases from J; bases unmatched to any gene: 3. The CDR3 is made up of 14 amino acids. CDR3 bases: TGTGCCAGCAGTGCGGGACAGGGGCCCTACGAGCAGTACTTC. Translation: CASSAGQGPYEQYF.

This rearrangement joins TRBV5-1 to TRBJ2-1, with TRBD2 as a possible D gene (6 bases). The CDR3 runs to 16 residues. Germline V gives CDR1 SGHRS, CDR2 YFSETQ. Trimming removed 3 bases at V and 1 base at J, with 14 bases between. CDR3 nucleotides: TGCGCCAGCAGCTCCCAACCGGGGGTTTCCTACAATGAGCAGTTCTTC. Translating gives CASSSQPGVSYNEQFF.

This rearrangement joins TRBV6-5 to TRBJ1-4; D ambiguous. The germline V and J ends were trimmed by 6 bases and 6 bases, with 14 bases remaining between them. The V gene's germline CDR1 is MNHEY and CDR2 SVGAGI. The CDR3 consists of 14 residues. The CDR3 is CASRRTVGHEKLFF. Written as DNA, the CDR3 is TGTGCCAGCAGGAGGACGGTAGGGCATGAAAAACTGTTTTTT.

The chain joins TRBV5-4 to TRBJ2-7, with 8 positions matching TRBD1. This CDR3 region has 14 residues. CDR1 is SGHNT and CDR2 is YYREEE in the germline V gene (reference sequence). V lost 3 bases to trimming and J lost 6 bases; unmatched junction nucleotides: 8. In DNA form, the CDR3 reads TGTGCCAGCAGCTGGAAGACAGGGGAAGGCGAGCAGTACTTC. Encoded protein: CASSWKTGEGEQYF.

Worth noting for this clone: A read error may produce the germline difference seen at one junction end. This sequence joins TRBV2 and TRBJ1-2, with D unresolved. The CDR3 length is 11 residues. CDR1 is SNHLY and CDR2 is FYNNEI in the germline V gene. The CDR3 region is CASSELLDEGF. In DNA, the CDR3 is TGTGCCAGCAGTGAGCTTTTGGATGAGGGCTTC.

The chain combines TRBV3-1 (or the pseudogene TRBV3-2) with TRBJ1-1; D unresolved. Germline V lookup: CDR1 LGHDT, CDR2 YNNKEL (reference sequence). The CDR3 totals 12 residues. The V end lost 1 base, the J end lost 7 bases, and 7 bases lay between the germline ends. For the CDR3, the DNA is TGTGCCAGCAGCCAAGGGGGTCATGAAGCTTTCTTT. As protein: CASSQGGHEAFF.

The V and J genes are TRBV3-1 (or the pseudogene TRBV3-2) and TRBJ1-1; D is possibly TRBD1 (6 bases). The CDR3 has 17 amino acids. Germline lookup yields CDR1 LGHDT and CDR2 YNNKEL (reference sequence). The V gene lost 0 bases and the J gene lost 1 base, with 15 bases spanning the gap. The CDR3 reads CASSQDQGGAANTEAFF. The CDR3 DNA is TGTGCCAGCAGCCAAGATCAAGGGGGGGCGGCGAACACTGAAGCTTTCTTT.

The J gene is TRBJ1-1, the V gene TRBV19, with D unresolved. The CDR3 runs to 13 residues. Deletions cut 4 bases from V and 3 bases from J, with 9 bases between. Germline loops: CDR1 LNHDA, CDR2 SQIVND (reference sequence). DNA for the CDR3: TGTGCCAGTAGTAACACACGGGACACTGAAGCTTTCTTT. It specifies CASSNTRDTEAFF.

This clone was detected once. A read error may produce the germline difference seen at one junction end. This chain connects TRBV10-1 to TRBJ2-7; D not certain. Germline assignment: CDR1 WNHNN and CDR2 SYGVQD (reference sequence). The CDR3 runs 12 residues. The CDR3 DNA reads as TGCGCCAGCAGTGAGTCGGGTCCCCCGGTCGACTTC. Translation gives CASSESGPPVDF.

The chain is built from TRBV5-1 and TRBJ1-3; 10 nucleotides line up with TRBD1. J gave up 4 bases and V 2 bases, and 9 bases lay outside the gene matches. This CDR3 is built from 17 residues. Germline V lookup: CDR1 SGHRS, CDR2 YFSETQ. The DNA of the CDR3 is TGCGCCAGCAGCTTCGGGACAGGGGCTACGAGGGGAAACACCATATATTTT. Translation: CASSFGTGATRGNTIYF.

V is TRBV6-2 or TRBV6-3 and J is TRBJ2-7; no firm D call. This CDR3 contains 14 residues. Germline V gives CDR1 MNHEY, CDR2 SVGEGT. Trimming cost V 2 bases and J 3 bases, with 11 bases left between them. As DNA, the CDR3 is TGTGCCAGCAGTTACAAACGGCAGAACTACGAGCAGTACTTC. Translating it yields CASSYKRQNYEQYF.

This chain uses TRBV11-2 with TRBJ1-2; D is uncertain. This CDR3 is built from 17 residues. Germline V gene data show CDR1 as SGHAT and CDR2 as FQNNGV. The ends were cut back, 4 bases at V and 2 bases at J, with 20 bases in the middle. CDR3 in amino acids: CASSSTAPPRTNYGYTF. CDR3 DNA: TGTGCCAGCAGCTCCACTGCCCCTCCCCGGACCAACTATGGCTACACCTTC.

The chain carries TRBV5-1 and TRBJ1-1; D not certain. The CDR3 consists of 11 residues. With 0 bases removed from V and 7 bases from J, the gap between germline ends came to 4 bases. The germline V gene has CDR1 SGHRS and CDR2 YFSETQ. This CDR3 reads CASSLGVEAFF. The CDR3 bases are TGCGCCAGCAGCTTGGGAGTTGAAGCTTTCTTT.